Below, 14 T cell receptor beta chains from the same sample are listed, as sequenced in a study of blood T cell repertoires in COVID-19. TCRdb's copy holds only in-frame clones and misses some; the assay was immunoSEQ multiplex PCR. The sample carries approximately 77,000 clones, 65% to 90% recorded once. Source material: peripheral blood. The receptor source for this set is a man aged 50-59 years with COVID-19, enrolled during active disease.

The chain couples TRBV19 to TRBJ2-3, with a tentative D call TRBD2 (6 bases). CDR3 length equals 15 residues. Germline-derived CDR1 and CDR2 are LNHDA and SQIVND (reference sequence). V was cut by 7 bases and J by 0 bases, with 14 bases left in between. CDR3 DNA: TGTGCCAGTACCTCCGCTGGACTAAGCACAGATACGCAGTATTTT. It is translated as CASTSAGLSTDTQYF.

CDR3 sequence (DNA): TGTGCCAGCCGGGTGAGGACTAATGAAAAACTGTTTTTT. It encodes CASRVRTNEKLFF. V gene TRBV18 combines with J gene TRBJ1-4, with unresolved D. CDR1 is KGHSH and CDR2 is LQKENI in the germline V gene. The V gene lost 8 bases and the J gene lost 2 bases, with 9 bases spanning the gap. The CDR3 sequence is 13 residues long.

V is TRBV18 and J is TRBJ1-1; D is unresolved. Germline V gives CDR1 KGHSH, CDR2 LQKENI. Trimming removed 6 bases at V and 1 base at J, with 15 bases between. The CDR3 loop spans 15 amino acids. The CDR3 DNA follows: TGTGCCAGCTCGTCAATAATAGCGGAGAACACTGAAGCTTTCTTT. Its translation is CASSSIIAENTEAFF.

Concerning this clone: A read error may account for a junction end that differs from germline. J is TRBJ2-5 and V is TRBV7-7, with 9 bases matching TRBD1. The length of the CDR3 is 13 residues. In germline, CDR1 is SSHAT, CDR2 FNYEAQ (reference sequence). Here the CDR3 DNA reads TGTGCTAGCAGCCGGGACAGGGAAGAGACCCAGTACTTC. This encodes CASSRDREETQYF.

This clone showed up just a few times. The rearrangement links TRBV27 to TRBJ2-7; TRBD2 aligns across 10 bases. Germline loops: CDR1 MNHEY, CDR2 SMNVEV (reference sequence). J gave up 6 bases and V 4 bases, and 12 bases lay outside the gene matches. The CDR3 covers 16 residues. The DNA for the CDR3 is TGTGCCAGCAGTTCCGCGGGTAGCGGGAGGCTGGGCGAGCAGTACTTC. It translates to CASSSAGSGRLGEQYF.

The CDR3 here is CASRTGGLGYTF. The CDR3 DNA reads TGTGCCAGCAGGACAGGGGGGTTGGGCTACACCTTC. The chain recombines TRBV28 with TRBJ1-2; 9 bases fit TRBD1. The CDR3 length is 12 residues. The germline V gene has CDR1 MDHEN and CDR2 SYDVKM. V shed 6 bases, J shed 8 bases, and the junction held 4 bases outside the gene matches.

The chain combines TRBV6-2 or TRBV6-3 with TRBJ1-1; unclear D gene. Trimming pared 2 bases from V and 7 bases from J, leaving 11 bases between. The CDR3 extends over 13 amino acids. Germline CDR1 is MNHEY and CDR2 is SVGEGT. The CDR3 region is CASSYPGTVEAFF. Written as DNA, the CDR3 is TGTGCCAGCAGTTACCCGGGTACGGTTGAAGCTTTCTTT.

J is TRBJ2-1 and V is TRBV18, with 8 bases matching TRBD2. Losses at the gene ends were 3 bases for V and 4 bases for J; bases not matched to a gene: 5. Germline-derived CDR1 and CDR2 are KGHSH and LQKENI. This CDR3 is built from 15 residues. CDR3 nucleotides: TGTGCCAGCTCACCTCAACTAGCGGAATACAATGAGCAGTTCTTC. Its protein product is CASSPQLAEYNEQFF.

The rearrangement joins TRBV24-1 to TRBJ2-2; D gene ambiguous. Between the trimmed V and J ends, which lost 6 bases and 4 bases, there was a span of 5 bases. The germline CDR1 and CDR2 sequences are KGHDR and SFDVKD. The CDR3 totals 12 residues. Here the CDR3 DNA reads TGTGCCACCAGTCGTGTCACCGGGGAGCTGTTTTTT. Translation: CATSRVTGELFF.

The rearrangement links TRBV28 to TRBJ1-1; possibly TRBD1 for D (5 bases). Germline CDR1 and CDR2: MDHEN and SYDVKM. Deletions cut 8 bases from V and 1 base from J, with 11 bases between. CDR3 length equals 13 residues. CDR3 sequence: CASAGGGNTEAFF. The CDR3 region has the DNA TGTGCCAGCGCGGGGGGTGGGAACACTGAAGCTTTCTTT.

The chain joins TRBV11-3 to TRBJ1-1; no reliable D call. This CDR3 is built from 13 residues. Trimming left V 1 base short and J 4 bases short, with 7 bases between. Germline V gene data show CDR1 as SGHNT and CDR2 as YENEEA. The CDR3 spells CASSLGQRTEAFF. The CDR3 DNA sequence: TGTGCCAGCAGCTTAGGTCAGCGCACTGAAGCTTTCTTT.

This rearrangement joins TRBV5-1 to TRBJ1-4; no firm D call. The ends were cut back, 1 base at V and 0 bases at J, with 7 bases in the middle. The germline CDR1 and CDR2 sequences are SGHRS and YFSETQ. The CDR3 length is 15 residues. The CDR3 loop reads CASSLTVATNEKLFF. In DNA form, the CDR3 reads TGCGCCAGCAGCTTGACGGTAGCAACTAATGAAAAACTGTTTTTT.

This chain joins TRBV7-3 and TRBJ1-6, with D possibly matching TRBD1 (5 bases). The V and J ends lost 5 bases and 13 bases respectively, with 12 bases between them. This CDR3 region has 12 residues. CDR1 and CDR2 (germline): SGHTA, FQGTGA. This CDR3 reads CASSPGRGPLHF. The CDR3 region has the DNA TGTGCCAGCAGCCCCGGGCGGGGGCCCCTCCACTTT.

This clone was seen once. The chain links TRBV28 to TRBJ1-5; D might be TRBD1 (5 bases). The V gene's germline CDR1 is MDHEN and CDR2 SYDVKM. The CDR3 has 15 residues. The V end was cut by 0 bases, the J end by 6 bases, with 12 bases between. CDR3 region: CASSLWQGPGQPQHF. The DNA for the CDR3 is TGTGCCAGCAGTTTATGGCAGGGCCCCGGTCAGCCCCAGCATTTT.